Presented here are 22 T cell receptor beta chains from one specimen sequenced in a study of blood T cell repertoires in COVID-19. The method was immunoSEQ multiplex PCR; TCRdb's version includes in-frame clones alone and lacks a portion of them. The sample contains about 300,000 clones, about 90% of which appear only once. The sample was peripheral blood. All receptors come from a woman aged 25 to 39 with COVID-19, enrolled during active disease.

The chain recombines TRBV2 with TRBJ1-2, with 7 bases lining up with TRBD1. J lost 2 bases, V lost 6 bases, and 0 bases had no gene match. Germline V gene sequence: CDR1 SNHLY, CDR2 FYNNEI. The CDR3 is 12 residues long. CDR3 in amino acids: CASRGQNYGYTF. The CDR3 region has the DNA TGTGCCAGCAGGGGACAGAACTATGGCTACACCTTC.

This clone was observed a handful of times. The chain recombines TRBV12-1 with TRBJ1-4; the D call in the table, TRBD1, was not verified against the DNA. TRBV12-1 is termed a pseudogene. The CDR3 loop spans 19 amino acids. CDR3 nucleotides: TGTGCCAGCAGCTTTGACAGGGGTTGGCCTTTCGGGACTAATGAAAAACTGTTTTTT. This translates into CASSFDRGWPFGTNEKLFF.

The rearrangement joins TRBV29-1 to TRBJ1-1, with D possibly matching TRBD1 (5 bases). V lost 6 bases and J lost 7, with 12 bases in between. In germline, CDR1 is SQVTM, CDR2 ANQGSEA. This CDR3 spans 11 amino acids. CDR3 sequence reads: CSVRTRNEAFF. The CDR3, as DNA: TGCAGCGTGAGGACAAGGAATGAAGCTTTCTTT.

V is TRBV6-2 or TRBV6-3 and J is TRBJ2-7, with D perhaps matching TRBD2 (6 bases). Germline CDR1 reads MNHEY; CDR2 reads SVGEGT. The CDR3 loop spans 16 amino acids. V was shortened by 2 bases and J by 0 bases, with 14 bases between the two germline ends. CDR3 in DNA: TGTGCCAGCAGTTACCACCGGACTACCCGCTCCTACGAGCAGTACGTC. Translated, it gives CASSYHRTTRSYEQYV.

The chain carries TRBV29-1 and TRBJ2-5; 10 bases map to TRBD2. Trimming cost V 4 bases and J 3 bases; bases outside gene matches: 2. The CDR3 sequence is 13 residues long. The germline gives CDR1 SQVTM, CDR2 ANQGSEA. This chain's CDR3 is CSVASGGEETQYF. CDR3 in DNA: TGCAGCGTTGCGAGCGGGGGGGAAGAGACCCAGTACTTC.

This rearrangement joins TRBV5-1 to TRBJ2-3, with D possibly matching TRBD2 (6 bases). The CDR3 totals 16 residues. Trimming removed 0 bases at V and 0 bases at J, with 11 bases between. In germline, CDR1 is SGHRS, CDR2 YFSETQ. The CDR3 here is CASSLGGDPSTDTQYF. Written as DNA, the CDR3 is TGCGCCAGCAGCTTGGGGGGGGACCCTAGCACAGATACGCAGTATTTT.

This chain links TRBV6-1 with TRBJ2-3; D gene ambiguous. This CDR3 has 14 amino acids. Trimming removed 1 base from V and 11 bases from J, with 16 bases in between. Looked up from germline, CDR1 is MNHNS and CDR2 is SASEGT. The CDR3 nucleotides are TGTGCCAGCAGTGAAGGGGCCCAAATAATCGGGCAGTATTTT. This sequence encodes CASSEGAQIIGQYF.

The gene calls are TRBV6-1 and TRBJ1-2; D is possibly TRBD1 (5 bases). The CDR3 runs to 14 residues. V dropped 2 bases and J dropped 8 bases, with 15 bases sitting between them. The germline CDR1 and CDR2 sequences are MNHNS and SASEGT. CDR3 DNA: TGTGCCAGCAGTGAACTGACAGTCCTTCGGGGCTACACCTTC. Its protein is CASSELTVLRGYTF.

CDR3 nucleotides: TGTGCCAGCAACAGGGTCTATGGCTACACCTTC. It encodes CASNRVYGYTF. The chain combines TRBV7-9 with TRBJ1-2; maybe TRBD1 (6 bases). Trimming pared 7 bases from V and 4 bases from J, leaving 7 bases between. The V gene's germline CDR1 is SEHNR and CDR2 FQNEAQ (reference sequence). CDR3 length: 11 amino acids.

The chain recombines TRBV6-1 with TRBJ1-2; tentative D call: TRBD1 (6 bases). Germline-derived CDR1 and CDR2 are MNHNS and SASEGT. CDR3 length equals 17 residues. Trimming cost V 0 bases and J 0 bases, with 14 bases left between them. The CDR3 DNA follows: TGTGCCAGCAGTGAAGCTTTTTACAGGGAGACTAACTATGGCTACACCTTC. This encodes CASSEAFYRETNYGYTF.

The chain couples TRBV11-2 to TRBJ1-3; 7 nucleotides agree with TRBD1. CDR1 is SGHAT, CDR2 FQNNGV, per germline. The CDR3 extends over 17 amino acids. Unmatched junction bases numbered 9, after V lost 4 bases and J lost 0 bases. DNA of the CDR3: TGTGCCAGCAGCTCTAGGACAGGACCGATCTCTGGAAACACCATATATTTT. Protein sequence: CASSSRTGPISGNTIYF. Variable domain in full (rest from reference TRBV11-2 and TRBJ1-3): EAGVAQSPRYKIIEKRQSVAFWCNPISGHATLYWYQQILGQGPKLLIQFQNNGVVDDSQLPKDRFSAERLKGVDSTLKIQPAKLEDSAVYLCASSSRTGPISGNTIYFGEGSWLTVV.

This clone was found once. V usage is TRBV6-2 or TRBV6-3 and J usage is TRBJ2-7, with 9 bases identical to TRBD1. The CDR3 runs 15 residues. CDR1 is MNHEY, CDR2 SVGEGT, per germline. With 4 bases clipped from V and 6 bases from J, the junction kept 10 bases outside the gene matches. In DNA form, the CDR3 reads TGTGCCAGCAGTTTGTCCGGGACAGGGATTGGCGAGCAGTACTTC. Protein product: CASSLSGTGIGEQYF.

The chain is built from TRBV5-1 and TRBJ1-5, with 9 bases identical to TRBD1. V dropped 0 bases and J dropped 0; count of bases not matched to a gene: 13. This CDR3 spans 20 amino acids. The germline gives CDR1 SGHRS, CDR2 YFSETQ. The CDR3 loop is CASSLGPDRGWGYSNQPQHF. The CDR3 DNA follows: TGCGCCAGCAGCTTGGGCCCGGACAGGGGTTGGGGATATAGCAATCAGCCCCAGCATTTT.

The chain uses TRBV9 and TRBJ1-4; D gene ambiguous. This CDR3 contains 16 residues. The germline CDR1 and CDR2 sequences are SGDLS and YYNGEE. Trimming shortened V by 1 base and J by 0 bases, and 10 bases separated the two germline ends. As DNA, the CDR3 is TGTGCCAGCAGCGTACGTAACGGTGCAACTAATGAAAAACTGTTTTTT. It encodes CASSVRNGATNEKLFF.

This clone was seen just once. This chain connects TRBV19 to TRBJ2-5, with TRBD1 matching 7 bases. There are 14 residues in the CDR3. The germline V gene has CDR1 LNHDA and CDR2 SQIVND (reference sequence). Losses at the gene ends were 6 bases for V and 5 bases for J; bases not matched to a gene: 9. CDR3 DNA: TGTGCCAGTAGATCTAGACAGGGCAGCGAGACCCAGTACTTC. Its translation is CASRSRQGSETQYF. Looking up the rest from reference TRBV19 and TRBJ2-5 gives the full variable domain: DGGITQSPKYLFRKEGQNVTLSCEQNLNHDAMYWYRQDPGQGLRLIYYSQIVNDFQKGDIAEGYSVSREKKESFPLTVTSAQKNPTAFYLCASRSRQGSETQYFGPGTRLLVL.

This clone occurred once. The V gene is TRBV13, the J gene TRBJ2-2; the D gene is possibly TRBD2 (6 bases). This CDR3 is 16 amino acids long. CDR1 and CDR2 from the germline V gene are PRHDT and FYEKMQ (reference sequence). V was cut by 3 bases and J by 5 bases, with 16 bases left in between. The CDR3 bases are TGTGCCAGCAGCTTTCTCAGCTCCGGAGGGACCGGGGAGCTGTTTTTT. The encoded protein is CASSFLSSGGTGELFF.

The chain couples TRBV7-8 to TRBJ1-5; no reliable D call. CDR1 is SGHVS and CDR2 is FQNEAQ in the germline V gene. This CDR3 has 14 residues. V shed 5 bases and J shed 2 bases, with 10 bases lying between them. CDR3 residues: CASSERFGNQPQHF. The CDR3 bases are TGTGCCAGCAGCGAGAGGTTTGGCAATCAGCCCCAGCATTTT.

The gene calls are TRBV10-2 and TRBJ1-1, with a possible D match to TRBD1 (6 bases). CDR3 length equals 12 residues. Trimming pared 4 bases from V and 8 bases from J, leaving 11 bases between. Germline CDR1 WSHSY, CDR2 SAAADI. CDR3 bases: TGCGCCAGCAGTGCTTTAGGACAGGAAGCTTTCTTT. Protein product: CASSALGQEAFF.

V gene TRBV7-8 combines with J gene TRBJ1-2, with TRBD1 matching over 7 bases. V shed 5 bases and J 8 bases; nucleotides not matched to a gene: 11. The germline V gene encodes CDR1 SGHVS and CDR2 FQNEAQ. There are 14 residues in the CDR3. CDR3 in amino acids: CASSQGQRRKGYTF. In nucleotides, the CDR3 is TGTGCCAGCAGCCAGGGACAGAGGCGGAAAGGCTACACCTTC.

The chain is built from TRBV12-3 or TRBV12-4 and TRBJ1-5; 9 bases align to TRBD1. The V gene end was trimmed by 6 bases and the J gene end by 4 bases; junction bases not matched to a gene: 1. The CDR3 has 13 amino acids. The CDR3 DNA follows: TGTGCCAGCAGACAGGGGGCGAATCAGCCCCAGCATTTT. This translates into CASRQGANQPQHF.

The chain employs TRBV6-5 and TRBJ2-7, with 10 bases lining up with TRBD1. V dropped 9 bases and J dropped 2; count of bases not matched to a gene: 4. This CDR3 has 13 amino acids. Germline V gives CDR1 MNHEY, CDR2 SVGAGI. CDR3 sequence: CASWDRGAYEQYV. In DNA form, the CDR3 reads TGTGCCAGTTGGGACAGGGGAGCCTACGAGCAGTACGTC.

This chain connects TRBV7-8 to TRBJ2-2; 10 positions match TRBD1. The CDR3 is 16 amino acids. Germline loops: CDR1 SGHVS, CDR2 FQNEAQ. The V and J ends lost 5 bases and 6 bases, in that order; junction bases with no gene match: 9. The CDR3 sequence is CASSQAGTGAAGELFF. The CDR3 DNA sequence: TGTGCCAGCAGCCAGGCCGGGACAGGGGCGGCCGGGGAGCTGTTTTTT. Supplemented by reference TRBV7-8 and TRBJ2-2, the full variable domain reads GAGVSQSPRYKVAKRGQDVALRCDPISGHVSLFWYQQALGQGPEFLTYFQNEAQLDKSGLPSDRFFAERPEGSVSTLKIQRTQQEDSAVYLCASSQAGTGAAGELFFGEGSRLTVL.